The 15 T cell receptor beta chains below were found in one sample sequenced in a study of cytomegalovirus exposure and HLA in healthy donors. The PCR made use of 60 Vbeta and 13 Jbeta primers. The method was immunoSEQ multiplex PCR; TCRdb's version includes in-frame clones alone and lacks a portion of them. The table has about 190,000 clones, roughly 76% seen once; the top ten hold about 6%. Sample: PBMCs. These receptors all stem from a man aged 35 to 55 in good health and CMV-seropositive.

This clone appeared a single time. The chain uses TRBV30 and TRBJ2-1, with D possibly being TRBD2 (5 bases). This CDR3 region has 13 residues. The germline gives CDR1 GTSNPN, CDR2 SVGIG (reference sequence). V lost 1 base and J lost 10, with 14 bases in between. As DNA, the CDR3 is TGTGCCTGGAGTGCCCCCGGGGTTCCCGAGCAGTTCTTC. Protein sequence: CAWSAPGVPEQFF.

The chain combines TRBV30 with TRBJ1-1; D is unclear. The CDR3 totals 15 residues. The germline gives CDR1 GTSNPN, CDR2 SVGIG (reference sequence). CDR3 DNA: TGTGCTAGGACGGGTAGCTCCCCCGGAGGGTATGAAGCTTTCTTT. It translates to CARTGSSPGGYEAFF.

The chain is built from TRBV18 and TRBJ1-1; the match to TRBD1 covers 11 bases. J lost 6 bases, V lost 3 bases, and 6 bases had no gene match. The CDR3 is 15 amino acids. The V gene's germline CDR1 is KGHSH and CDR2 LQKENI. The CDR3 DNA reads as TGTGCCAGCTCACCGGACAGGGGGCTAACCGCTGAAGCTTTCTTT. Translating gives CASSPDRGLTAEAFF.

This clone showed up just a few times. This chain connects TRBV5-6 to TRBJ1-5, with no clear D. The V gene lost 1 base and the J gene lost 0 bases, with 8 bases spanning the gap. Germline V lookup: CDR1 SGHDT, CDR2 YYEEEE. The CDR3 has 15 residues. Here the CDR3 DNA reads TGTGCCAGCAGCTTGCGGAGGAATAGCAATCAGCCCCAGCATTTT. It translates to CASSLRRNSNQPQHF.

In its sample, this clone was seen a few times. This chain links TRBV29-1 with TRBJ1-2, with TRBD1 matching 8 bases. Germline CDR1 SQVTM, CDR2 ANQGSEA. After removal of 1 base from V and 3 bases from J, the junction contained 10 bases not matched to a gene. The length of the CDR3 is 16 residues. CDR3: CSVEGGRTGPDYGYTF. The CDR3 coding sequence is TGCAGCGTTGAAGGGGGTCGGACAGGGCCGGACTATGGCTACACCTTC.

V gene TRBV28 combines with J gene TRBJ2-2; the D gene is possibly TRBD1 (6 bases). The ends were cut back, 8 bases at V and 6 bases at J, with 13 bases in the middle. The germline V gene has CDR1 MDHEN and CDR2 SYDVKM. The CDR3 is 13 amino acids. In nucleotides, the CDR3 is TGTGCCAGCCGGGCAGGGGTGGCCGGGGAGCTGTTTTTT. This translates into CASRAGVAGELFF.

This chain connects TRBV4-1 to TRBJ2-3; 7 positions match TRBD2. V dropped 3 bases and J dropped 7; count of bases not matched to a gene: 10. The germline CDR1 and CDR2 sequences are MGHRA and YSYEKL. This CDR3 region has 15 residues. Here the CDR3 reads CASSQGGGSTNTQYF. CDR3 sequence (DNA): TGCGCCAGCAGCCAGGGGGGGGGATCCACGAATACGCAGTATTTT.

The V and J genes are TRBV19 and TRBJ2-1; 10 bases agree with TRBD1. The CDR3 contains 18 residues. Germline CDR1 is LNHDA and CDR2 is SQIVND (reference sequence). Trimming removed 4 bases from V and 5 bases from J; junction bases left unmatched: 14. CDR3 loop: CASSNGLRQGAANNEQFF. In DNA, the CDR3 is TGTGCCAGTAGTAACGGCCTCCGACAGGGGGCGGCTAACAATGAGCAGTTCTTC.

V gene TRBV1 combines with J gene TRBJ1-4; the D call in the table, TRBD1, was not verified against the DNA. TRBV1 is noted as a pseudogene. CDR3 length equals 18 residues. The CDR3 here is CTSRAIQGPSATNEKLFF. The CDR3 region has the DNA TGCACCAGCAGGGCCATTCAGGGTCCCTCAGCAACTAATGAAAAACTGTTTTTT.

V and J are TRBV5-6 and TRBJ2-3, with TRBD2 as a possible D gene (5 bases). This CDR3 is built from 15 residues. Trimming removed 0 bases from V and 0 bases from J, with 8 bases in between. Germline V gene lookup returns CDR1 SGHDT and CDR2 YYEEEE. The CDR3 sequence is CASSLVGGSTDTQYF. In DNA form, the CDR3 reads TGTGCCAGCAGCTTGGTAGGCGGGAGCACAGATACGCAGTATTTT.

The CDR3 DNA sequence: TGTGCCAGCAGCATTGGACTAGCGGGGGGACAAGAGACCCAGTACTTC. This translates into CASSIGLAGGQETQYF. The rearrangement joins TRBV7-9 to TRBJ2-5; the match to TRBD2 covers 14 bases. The CDR3 spans 16 residues. CDR1 and CDR2 from the germline V gene are SEHNR and FQNEAQ (reference sequence). V shed 5 bases and J 2 bases; nucleotides not matched to a gene: 4.

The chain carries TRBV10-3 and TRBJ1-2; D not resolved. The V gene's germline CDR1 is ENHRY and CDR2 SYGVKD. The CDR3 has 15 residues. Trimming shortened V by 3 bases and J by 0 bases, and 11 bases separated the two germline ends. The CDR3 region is CAISDSRLSNYGYTF. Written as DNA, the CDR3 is TGTGCCATCAGTGACAGTCGTCTTTCTAACTATGGCTACACCTTC.

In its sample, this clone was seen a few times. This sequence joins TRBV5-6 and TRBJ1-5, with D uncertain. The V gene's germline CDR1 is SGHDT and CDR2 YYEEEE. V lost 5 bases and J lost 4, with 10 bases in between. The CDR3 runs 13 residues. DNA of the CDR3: TGTGCCAGCAGTATGACGGGGAATCAGCCCCAGCATTTT. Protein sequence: CASSMTGNQPQHF.

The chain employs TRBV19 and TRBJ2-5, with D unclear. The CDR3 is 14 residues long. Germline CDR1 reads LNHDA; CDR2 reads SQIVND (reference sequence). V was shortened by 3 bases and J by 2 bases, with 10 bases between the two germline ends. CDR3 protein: CASSMVLNQETQYF. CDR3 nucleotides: TGTGCCAGTAGTATGGTACTGAATCAAGAGACCCAGTACTTC. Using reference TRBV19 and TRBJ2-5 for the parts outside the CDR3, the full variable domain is DGGITQSPKYLFRKEGQNVTLSCEQNLNHDAMYWYRQDPGQGLRLIYYSQIVNDFQKGDIAEGYSVSREKKESFPLTVTSAQKNPTAFYLCASSMVLNQETQYFGPGTRLLVL.

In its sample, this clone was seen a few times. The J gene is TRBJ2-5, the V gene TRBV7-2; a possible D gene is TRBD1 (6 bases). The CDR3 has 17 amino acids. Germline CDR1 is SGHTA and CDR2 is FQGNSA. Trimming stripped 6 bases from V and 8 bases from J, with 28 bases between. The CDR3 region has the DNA TGTGCCAGCAGTCTACGTGGGGGCACCAGCTTTCCAGAAACCCAGTACTTC. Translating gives CASSLRGGTSFPETQYF. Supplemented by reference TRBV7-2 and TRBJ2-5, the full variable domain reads GAGVSQSPSNKVTEKGKDVELRCDPISGHTALYWYRQSLGQGLEFLIYFQGNSAPDKSGLPSDRFSAERTGGSVSTLTIQRTQQEDSAVYLCASSLRGGTSFPETQYFGPGTRLLVL.